This T cell receptor beta chain was identified during a study of blood T cell repertoires in COVID-19. Background on the study: Collection of acute and convalescent COVID-19 samples took place in the United States, Italy and Spain. Sources were T cells, B-cell-depleted T cells, or PBMCs; the material itself was cDNA or gDNA.

Original methodology: Counts of nucleated cells, estimated from reference gene primer amplification, were obtained. Sequenced by immunoSEQ multiplex PCR; TCRdb stores in-frame clones only, minus some. Clonal size and the V and J genes are those of that table, whereas D and trimming came from the DNA. The sample holds about 440,000 clones, more than 70% seen once. V was clipped by 6 bases and J by 7 bases, with 16 bases between them. This CDR3 is built from 15 residues. The germline V gene encodes CDR1 MNHEY and CDR2 SVGEGT. The receptor was derived from a woman aged 50 to 60 with COVID-19, enrolled during active disease. This chain uses TRBV6-2 or TRBV6-3 with TRBJ1-6, with D possibly being TRBD1 (5 bases). The sample consisted of peripheral blood. The CDR3 DNA is TGTGCCAGCAGATACCGTCTCAGGGCAAATTCACCCCTCCACTTT. Protein: CASRYRLRANSPLHF.